Presented here are 26 T cell receptor beta chains from one specimen sequenced in a study of blood T cell repertoires in COVID-19. Only in-frame clones appear in the TCRdb table, and some are missing; sequencing was by immunoSEQ multiplex PCR. The sample records tens of thousands of clones, 75% to 85% being singletons. The source material was peripheral blood. The receptors originated from a human donor in a cohort sampled during active COVID-19.

The CDR3 coding sequence is TGTGCCAGCAGGGGTGACAGGGGAGGTAATGAAAAACTGTTTTTT. This codes for CASRGDRGGNEKLFF. V and J are TRBV2 and TRBJ1-4, with TRBD1 matching 8 bases. The CDR3 spans 15 residues. Losses at the gene ends were 6 bases for V and 4 bases for J; bases not matched to a gene: 7. Germline lookup yields CDR1 SNHLY and CDR2 FYNNEI.

This clone showed up just once. The chain combines TRBV14 with TRBJ2-1; 7 positions agree with TRBD2. Trimming at V came to 3 bases and at J to 3 bases, leaving 8 bases not matched to a gene. There are 16 residues in the CDR3. Germline loops: CDR1 SGHDN, CDR2 FVKESK. The chain's CDR3 is CASSQPGLSLYNEQFF. CDR3 sequence (DNA): TGTGCCAGCAGCCAGCCGGGACTATCTCTCTACAATGAGCAGTTCTTC.

V and J are TRBV6-2 or TRBV6-3 and TRBJ2-5, with no clear D. Germline V CDR1 and CDR2: MNHEY, SVGEGT. CDR3 length equals 12 residues. The ends were cut back, 2 bases at V and 2 bases at J, with 3 bases in the middle. In DNA, the CDR3 is TGTGCCAGCAGTTACCCTCAAGAGACCCAGTACTTC. Amino acid sequence: CASSYPQETQYF.

The rearrangement uses TRBV6-5 and TRBJ2-3; D is ambiguous. The CDR3 covers 14 residues. Between the trimmed V and J ends, which lost 7 bases and 0 bases, there was a span of 11 bases. CDR1 is MNHEY and CDR2 is SVGAGI in the germline V gene. This CDR3 reads CASKRSTSTDTQYF. CDR3 coding DNA: TGTGCCAGCAAGAGATCGACTAGCACAGATACGCAGTATTTT.

The J gene is TRBJ2-7, the V gene TRBV4-3; no definite D call. CDR3 length: 13 residues. The germline V and J ends were trimmed by 0 bases and 7 bases, with 10 bases remaining between them. Germline loops: CDR1 LGHNA, CDR2 YSLEER. In DNA form, the CDR3 reads TGCGCCAGCAGCCAAGATGGTAACGGGGAGCAGTACTTC. Translating gives CASSQDGNGEQYF.

CDR3 protein: CASSWGRATDTQYF. The DNA for the CDR3 is TGTGCCAGCAGTTGGGGGCGAGCCACAGATACGCAGTATTTT. The rearrangement joins TRBV6-6 to TRBJ2-3, with D perhaps matching TRBD1 (6 bases). The ends were cut back, 4 bases at V and 2 bases at J, with 10 bases in the middle. CDR1 and CDR2 from the germline V gene are MNHNY and SVGAGI (reference sequence). This CDR3 is built from 14 residues.

The chain joins TRBV5-4 to TRBJ2-5, with D tentatively TRBD2 (6 bases). CDR3 length: 14 amino acids. Trimming removed 7 bases from V and 4 bases from J, with 17 bases in between. The germline gives CDR1 SGHNT, CDR2 YYREEE (reference sequence). CDR3 region: CASGGVGRGETQYF. DNA for the CDR3: TGTGCCAGCGGGGGAGTTGGGCGGGGAGAGACCCAGTACTTC.

This chain uses TRBV2 with TRBJ2-2, with a weak D call TRBD2 (6 bases). Per the germline V gene, CDR1 is SNHLY and CDR2 is FYNNEI. V lost 8 bases and J lost 5, with 18 bases in between. The CDR3 totals 15 residues. Here the CDR3 DNA reads TGTGCCAGCGGGTTTGTGGGAGGTGGTACCGGGGAGCTGTTTTTT. It translates to CASGFVGGGTGELFF.

This clone was counted a few times. V is TRBV7-9 and J is TRBJ1-5, with no clear D. CDR1 is SEHNR and CDR2 is FQNEAQ in the germline V gene (reference sequence). V lost 0 bases and J lost 6, with 9 bases in between. This CDR3 is 14 amino acids long. The CDR3 sequence is CASSLAMVGQPQHF. The CDR3 nucleotides read TGTGCCAGCAGCTTAGCAATGGTCGGTCAGCCCCAGCATTTT.

To note about this clone: At one end, the junction sequence differs from germline, possibly due to a read error. The chain employs TRBV6-5 and TRBJ2-1; 7 bases agree with TRBD1. The CDR3 sequence is 13 residues long. CDR1 MNHEY and CDR2 SVGAGI come from the germline V gene. CDR3 residues: CASGSWDSPTSLF. The CDR3 nucleotides read TGTGCCAGCGGATCCTGGGACAGTCCTACTTCCCTCTTC.

The CDR3 DNA sequence: TGCGCCAGCAGCCAAGATATTGGCCCAGCACAGGGCGATGAAGGCGAGCAGTACTTC. Its protein product is CASSQDIGPAQGDEGEQYF. This chain uses TRBV4-1 with TRBJ2-7; a weak D match, TRBD1 (6 bases). The CDR3 totals 19 residues. Germline CDR1 MGHRA, CDR2 YSYEKL. Trimming removed 0 bases at V and 6 bases at J, with 27 bases between.

CDR3 amino acids: CASSLESGGSRAFF. The CDR3 nucleotides are TGTGCCAGCAGCTTAGAGTCCGGGGGGAGTAGAGCTTTCTTT. J is TRBJ1-1 and V is TRBV7-9; TRBD1 is a possible D gene (5 bases). V lost 1 base, J lost 10 bases, and 16 bases lay in between. The V gene's germline CDR1 is SEHNR and CDR2 FQNEAQ (reference sequence). The CDR3 totals 14 residues.

The chain has TRBV29-1 and TRBJ1-4; D gene uncertain. CDR1 is SQVTM and CDR2 is ANQGSEA in the germline V gene. The CDR3 is made up of 12 amino acids. V dropped 3 bases and J dropped 8 bases, with 10 bases sitting between them. DNA for the CDR3: TGCAGCGTTGAGGCGCCCGGGGAAAAACTGTTTTTT. It translates to CSVEAPGEKLFF. Filled out from reference TRBV29-1 and TRBJ1-4, the complete variable domain reads SAVISQKPSRDICQRGTSLTIQCQVDSQVTMMFWYRQQPGQSLTLIATANQGSEATYESGFVIDKFPISRPNLTFSTLTVSNMSPEDSSIYLCSVEAPGEKLFFGSGTQLSVL.

The chain employs TRBV2 and TRBJ2-3, with D possibly TRBD1 on 6 matching bases. Germline values: CDR1 SNHLY, CDR2 FYNNEI. The V end was cut by 5 bases, the J end by 2 bases, with 11 bases between. This CDR3 region has 14 residues. The CDR3 DNA is TGTGCCAGCAGTAAGGACAGATCCACAGATACGCAGTATTTT. Protein sequence: CASSKDRSTDTQYF.

CDR3 protein: CASSPASGTPQYF. Written as DNA, the CDR3 is TGTGCCAGCTCACCGGCTAGCGGGACCCCCCAGTACTTC. The chain combines TRBV18 with TRBJ2-5; the match to TRBD2 covers 9 bases. Trimming removed 3 bases from V and 9 bases from J; junction bases left unmatched: 5. Germline V gene data show CDR1 as KGHSH and CDR2 as LQKENI. The CDR3 extends over 13 amino acids.

V is TRBV13 and J is TRBJ1-1; TRBD1 agrees at 7 bases. This CDR3 is 14 amino acids long. V shed 5 bases and J 6 bases; nucleotides not matched to a gene: 9. The germline V gene has CDR1 PRHDT and CDR2 FYEKMQ (reference sequence). This chain's CDR3 is CASSLRNRGPEAFF. DNA for the CDR3: TGTGCCAGCAGCCTGAGGAACAGGGGCCCTGAAGCTTTCTTT.

V usage is TRBV5-6 and J usage is TRBJ1-3, with D possibly TRBD1 on 5 matching bases. The length of the CDR3 is 15 residues. The germline gives CDR1 SGHDT, CDR2 YYEEEE. Trimming took 5 bases from V and 0 from J, leaving 12 bases between them. In DNA, the CDR3 is TGTGCCAGCAGACGGGACGGGAGCTCTGGAAACACCATATATTTT. Encoded protein: CASRRDGSSGNTIYF.

The chain is built from TRBV15 and TRBJ2-1; TRBD2 matches at 8 bases. CDR1 LNHNV and CDR2 YYDKDF come from the germline V gene (reference sequence). The V and J ends lost 0 bases and 13 bases, in that order; junction bases with no gene match: 8. This CDR3 has 14 residues. The CDR3 is CATSRDRAGANQFF. The CDR3 nucleotides are TGTGCCACCAGCAGAGATCGAGCGGGAGCGAACCAGTTCTTC.

V and J are TRBV9 and TRBJ2-3, with D possibly being TRBD2 (6 bases). The CDR3 covers 16 residues. V shed 5 bases and J shed 3 bases, with 19 bases lying between them. Germline loops: CDR1 SGDLS, CDR2 YYNGEE. CDR3 in amino acids: CASSPPLAEGTDTQYF. The DNA of the CDR3 is TGTGCCAGCAGTCCCCCCTTAGCGGAGGGGACAGATACGCAGTATTTT.

This clone was found many times. This rearrangement joins TRBV2 to TRBJ2-2; no firm D call. Germline V CDR1 and CDR2: SNHLY, FYNNEI. Deletions cut 6 bases from V and 1 base from J, with 12 bases between. This CDR3 has 15 residues. The CDR3 is CASRVGRMNTGELFF. CDR3 in DNA: TGTGCCAGCAGAGTAGGCAGGATGAACACCGGGGAGCTGTTTTTT.

This clone appeared a single time. This sequence joins TRBV5-1 and TRBJ2-2; a possible D gene is TRBD2 (5 bases). V was trimmed by 4 bases and J by 1 base, leaving 11 bases between them. The germline gives CDR1 SGHRS, CDR2 YFSETQ. The CDR3 totals 15 residues. The CDR3 nucleotides are TGCGCCAGCAGCAAAGCGAGCGGGAACACCGGGGAGCTGTTTTTT. Protein sequence: CASSKASGNTGELFF.

The chain recombines TRBV6-2 or TRBV6-3 with TRBJ1-2; 8 nucleotides align to TRBD1. Germline V lookup: CDR1 MNHEY, CDR2 SVGEGT. The CDR3 consists of 13 residues. V trimming: 6 bases; J trimming: 2 bases; junction bases outside the gene matches: 2. DNA for the CDR3: TGTGCCAGCAGCGGGACAGGCAACTATGGCTACACCTTC. This sequence encodes CASSGTGNYGYTF.

The chain couples TRBV6-5 to TRBJ1-2; a possible D gene is TRBD1 (5 bases). The CDR3 runs 13 residues. The germline V gene encodes CDR1 MNHEY and CDR2 SVGAGI. V lost 5 bases, J lost 4 bases, and 11 bases lay in between. CDR3 in amino acids: CASSQTDIYGYTF. The DNA for the CDR3 is TGTGCCAGCAGTCAGACAGATATCTATGGCTACACCTTC.

The V call is TRBV28, the J call TRBJ2-7; the D gene is possibly TRBD2 (6 bases). From germline, CDR1 is MDHEN and CDR2 SYDVKM. V was cut by 2 bases and J by 6 bases, with 14 bases left in between. The CDR3 length is 14 residues. The CDR3 sequence is CASSLVSGPAEQYF. The CDR3 coding sequence is TGTGCCAGCAGTTTAGTGAGCGGGCCAGCCGAGCAGTACTTC.

The chain carries TRBV7-3 and TRBJ1-2; the D gene is possibly TRBD1 (5 bases). CDR3 length: 15 amino acids. V shed 1 base and J shed 8 bases, with 17 bases lying between them. CDR1 SGHTA and CDR2 FQGTGA come from the germline V gene. The chain's CDR3 is CASSLNRNGGRGYTF. The CDR3 nucleotides read TGTGCCAGCAGCTTAAATCGCAACGGGGGGAGGGGCTACACCTTC.

The chain recombines TRBV28 with TRBJ1-6; no definite D call. Germline lookup yields CDR1 MDHEN and CDR2 SYDVKM. The CDR3 covers 15 residues. The V gene lost 6 bases and the J gene lost 1 base, with 10 bases spanning the gap. The CDR3 nucleotides read TGTGCCAGCAGACCCTCGGGGTCCTATAATTCACCCCTCCACTTT. This encodes CASRPSGSYNSPLHF.